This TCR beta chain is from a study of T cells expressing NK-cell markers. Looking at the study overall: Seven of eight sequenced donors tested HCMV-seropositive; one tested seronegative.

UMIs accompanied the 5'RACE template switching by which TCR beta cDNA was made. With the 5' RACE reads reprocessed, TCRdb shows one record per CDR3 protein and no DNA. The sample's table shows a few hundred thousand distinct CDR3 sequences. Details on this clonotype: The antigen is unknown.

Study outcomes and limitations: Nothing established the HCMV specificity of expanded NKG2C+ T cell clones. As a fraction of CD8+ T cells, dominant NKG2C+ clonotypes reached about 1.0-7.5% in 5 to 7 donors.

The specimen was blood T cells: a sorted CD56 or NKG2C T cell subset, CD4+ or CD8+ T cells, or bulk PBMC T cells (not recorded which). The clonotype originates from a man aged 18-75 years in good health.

The CDR3 is CASSDFVGLEAFF. This sequence joins TRBV2 and TRBJ1-1. The CDR3 length is 13 residues. Germline CDR1 SNHLY, CDR2 FYNNEI. Full variable domain (remainder filled in from reference TRBV2 and TRBJ1-1): EPEVTQTPSHQVTQMGQEVILRCVPISNHLYFYWYRQILGQKVEFLVSFYNNEISEKSEIFDDQFSVERPDGSNFTLKIRSTKLEDSAMYFCASSDFVGLEAFFGQGTRLTVV.